This record concerns one T cell receptor (beta chain) sequence. The data are from a study of T cell responses to AZD1222 COVID-19 vaccine. V was clipped by 4 bases and J by 4 bases; unmatched bases: 2. CDR1 SGHRS and CDR2 YFSETQ come from the germline V gene. CDR3 length equals 14 residues. The data were produced by immunoSEQ multiplex PCR, yet TCRdb's version contains in-frame clones alone and is incomplete. The repertoire has more than 95,000 clones, over 70% of them found once; the top ten carry 8% to 9%. Sample: peripheral blood, taken on day 0 of AZD1222 vaccination. This TCR was sampled from an adult in good health. The chain combines TRBV5-1 with TRBJ2-2, with TRBD1 identical over 9 bases. CDR3: CASSPDRGTGELFF. CDR3 in DNA: TGCGCCAGCAGCCCGGACAGGGGCACCGGGGAGCTGTTTTTT.